This T cell receptor (beta chain) was captured in a study of blood T cell repertoires in COVID-19. Original methodology: Reference gene primer amplification yielded estimated nucleated cell counts. TCRdb keeps only in-frame clones here, not all; method: immunoSEQ multiplex PCR. The V and J calls and the clone size are those of that table, but D and trimming were determined from the DNA. Among some 160,000 clones listed, 83% were seen once. The CDR3 extends over 15 amino acids. Germline V gives CDR1 SGDLS, CDR2 YYNGEE. Trimming cost V 1 base and J 7 bases; bases outside gene matches: 6. Source material: peripheral blood. This receptor was identified in a woman older than 75 with acute or convalescent COVID-19. The chain employs TRBV9 and TRBJ2-1; TRBD2 aligns across 9 bases. Here the CDR3 DNA reads TGTGCCAGCAGCGTAATAAGCGGGGGGTTAAATGAGCAGTTCTTC. Amino acids: CASSVISGGLNEQFF.